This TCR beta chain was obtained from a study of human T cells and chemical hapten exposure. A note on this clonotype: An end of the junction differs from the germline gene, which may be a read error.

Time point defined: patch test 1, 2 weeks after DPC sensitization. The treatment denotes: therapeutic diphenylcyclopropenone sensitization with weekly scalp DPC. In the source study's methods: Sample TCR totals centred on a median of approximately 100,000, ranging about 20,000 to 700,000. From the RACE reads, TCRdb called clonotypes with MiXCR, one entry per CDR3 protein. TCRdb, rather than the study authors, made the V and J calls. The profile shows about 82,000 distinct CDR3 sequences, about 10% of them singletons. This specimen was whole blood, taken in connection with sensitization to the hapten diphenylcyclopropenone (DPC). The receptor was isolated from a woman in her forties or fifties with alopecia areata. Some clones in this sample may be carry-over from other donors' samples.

The CDR3 region is CASSPAEDTQYF. The CDR3 DNA sequence: TGTGCCAGCAGCCCGGCGGAAGATACGCAATATTTT. The gene calls are TRBV7-2 and TRBJ2-3, with D uncertain. This CDR3 spans 12 amino acids. Germline V gene data show CDR1 as SGHTA and CDR2 as FQGNSA.